The rows below give T cell receptor beta chains drawn from one sample of a study of cytomegalovirus exposure and HLA in healthy donors. The protocol was immunoSEQ multiplex PCR, while the TCRdb copy is restricted to in-frame clones and leaves out a portion. The repertoire has 82,000 or so clones, 90% to 95% of them found once; the top ten carry nearly 0.7%. Sequenced sample: PBMCs. The receptor source for this set is a woman under 30 in good health and CMV-seronegative. Each CDR3 is given with its conserved first and last residue. Each record gives: V gene, J gene, clone size, D gene, CDR3 DNA, CDR3 protein. A D gene is named only where the DNA matches it firmly. Size tells how often a clone was seen (once, few, many) or the class of an expanded clone, and some rows leave it out.

V: TRBV7-2
J: TRBJ2-3
size: .
D: TRBD2
DNA: TGTGCCAGCAGGAGGACTAGCGCAATAGATACGCAGTATTTT
CDR3: CASRRTSAIDTQYF

V: TRBV5-4
J: TRBJ2-1
size: .
D: TRBD2
DNA: TGTGCCAGCAGCCCGGGACTAGATCTCTACAATGAGCAGTTCTTC
CDR3: CASSPGLDLYNEQFF

V: TRBV11-3
J: TRBJ2-1
size: .
D: .
DNA: TGTGCCAGCTCCCGGGGGATGTCCTACAATGAGCAGTTCTTC
CDR3: CASSRGMSYNEQFF

V: TRBV6-5
J: TRBJ1-1
size: .
D: .
DNA: TGTGCCAGCAGTTATAAGGCGGGAACTGAAGCTTTCTTT
CDR3: CASSYKAGTEAFF

V: TRBV14
J: TRBJ2-7
size: .
D: .
DNA: TGTGCCAGCAGCTCGGGCTACGAGCAGTACTTC
CDR3: CASSSGYEQYF

V: TRBV28
J: TRBJ1-5
size: .
D: TRBD1
DNA: TGTGCCAGCAGTTTTGGGCGACAGGGAGGCAATCAGCCCCAGCATTTT
CDR3: CASSFGRQGGNQPQHF

V: TRBV4-1
J: TRBJ1-2
size: .
D: TRBD1
DNA: TGCGCCAGCAGCGACAGGGGCTATGGCTACACCTTC
CDR3: CASSDRGYGYTF

V: TRBV4-3
J: TRBJ1-1
size: .
D: .
DNA: TGCGCCAGCAGCCAAGGGCAGGTCACTGAAGCTTTCTTT
CDR3: CASSQGQVTEAFF

V: TRBV4-1
J: TRBJ2-3
size: .
D: TRBD2
DNA: TGCGCCAGCAGCCAGGGACTAGCGGGGGGGTGGCCCTCAGATACGCAGTATTTT
CDR3: CASSQGLAGGWPSDTQYF

V: TRBV18
J: TRBJ2-2
size: .
D: .
DNA: TGTGCCAGCTCACCACCTGCGATAGCGGCAATCACCGGGGAGCTGTTTTTT
CDR3: CASSPPAIAAITGELFF

V: TRBV14
J: TRBJ2-4
size: .
D: TRBD1
DNA: TGTGCCAGCAGCCGACAGGGATATGTTCAGTACTTC
CDR3: CASSRQGYVQYF

V: TRBV5-4
J: TRBJ2-7
size: .
D: .
DNA: TGTGCCAGCAGCGCTTCCGGGGGTAACTACGAGCAGTACTTC
CDR3: CASSASGGNYEQYF

V: TRBV6-1
J: TRBJ2-5
size: once
D: .
DNA: TGTGCCAGCTCAAAGGGGCCGGCGTGGCAAGAGACCCAGTACTTC
CDR3: CASSKGPAWQETQYF

V: TRBV4-3
J: TRBJ1-2
size: .
D: TRBD1
DNA: TGCGCCAGCACCCACCGGACAGGGGGAGAGTATGGCTACACCTTC
CDR3: CASTHRTGGEYGYTF

V: TRBV20-1
J: TRBJ2-4
size: .
D: .
DNA: TGCAGTGCTAGACAGGGTAACATTCAGTACTTC
CDR3: CSARQGNIQYF

V: TRBV18
J: TRBJ1-3
size: .
D: .
DNA: TGTGCCAGCTCACTCCCGACAGCCAACACCATATATTTT
CDR3: CASSLPTANTIYF

V: TRBV5-4
J: TRBJ1-4
size: .
D: .
DNA: TGTGCCAGCAGCTTGGCTTCGGGAAAACTGTTTTTT
CDR3: CASSLASGKLFF

V: TRBV28
J: TRBJ1-1
size: .
D: TRBD1
DNA: TGTGCCAGCAGTTTAGGCAGGGGGCGGAACACTGAAGCTTTCTTT
CDR3: CASSLGRGRNTEAFF

V: TRBV7-6
J: TRBJ2-7
size: .
D: .
DNA: TGTGCCAGCAGGTCCGGAGGGATTGTAGACGAGCAGTACTTC
CDR3: CASRSGGIVDEQYF

V: TRBV4-3
J: TRBJ2-2
size: .
D: .
DNA: TGCGCCAGCAGCCAAGAGAGGGCCGGCGGCGGGGAGCTGTTTTTT
CDR3: CASSQERAGGGELFF

V: TRBV11-2
J: TRBJ1-2
size: .
D: .
DNA: TGTGCCAGCAGTCTGGACAGCAACTATGGCTACACCTTC
CDR3: CASSLDSNYGYTF

V: TRBV19
J: TRBJ1-5
size: .
D: .
DNA: TGTGCCAGTAGTATTTTTTGGGCAGCAAATCAGCCCCAGCATTTT
CDR3: CASSIFWAANQPQHF

V: TRBV27
J: TRBJ2-7
size: .
D: TRBD2
DNA: TGTGCCAGCAGTACCTCCGCGAGGACAGGGACTAGCGGCTCCTACGAGCAGTACTTC
CDR3: CASSTSARTGTSGSYEQYF

V: TRBV7-9
J: TRBJ1-1
size: .
D: .
DNA: TGTGCCAGCAGCTTCCGATTTACCCGGAGCACCCGGAACACTGAAGCTTTCTTT
CDR3: CASSFRFTRSTRNTEAFF

V: TRBV21-1
J: TRBJ2-7
size: .
D: .
DNA: TGTGCCAGCAGCAAAGCGCCTCACCGGACTAGCGGGAGGTTCAAGGGGTCCTACGAGCAGTACTTC
CDR3: CASSKAPHRTSGRFKGSYEQYF

V: TRBV11-2
J: TRBJ2-7
size: .
D: TRBD2
DNA: TGTGCCAGCAGCTTTGGGACTAGCTCCACCTACGAGCAGTACTTC
CDR3: CASSFGTSSTYEQYF

V: TRBV2
J: TRBJ2-3
size: .
D: TRBD2
DNA: TGTGCCAGCAGTGAAAAACTAGCGGCACGCACAGATACGCAGTATTTT
CDR3: CASSEKLAARTDTQYF

V: TRBV4-1
J: TRBJ1-4
size: .
D: .
DNA: TGCGCCAGCAGCCAACTAGGCCTAGAGTCCGAGGGACTGTTTTTT
CDR3: CASSQLGLESEGLFF

V: TRBV7-9
J: TRBJ2-1
size: .
D: TRBD2
DNA: TGTGCCAGCAGCTTTAGACTAGCGGGAGACAATGAGCAGTTCTTC
CDR3: CASSFRLAGDNEQFF

V: TRBV19
J: TRBJ1-2
size: .
D: TRBD1
DNA: TGTGCCAGTAGTATGACAGGGGAGGGGATCTATGGCTACACCTTC
CDR3: CASSMTGEGIYGYTF

V: TRBV6-5
J: TRBJ1-4
size: .
D: .
DNA: TGTGCCAGCAATCAGGGTGGGGGGAATGAAAAACTGTTTTTT
CDR3: CASNQGGGNEKLFF

V: TRBV7-2
J: TRBJ2-2
size: .
D: TRBD1
DNA: TGTGCCAGCAGCTTGACAGGGTTTAACACCGGGGAGCTGTTTTTT
CDR3: CASSLTGFNTGELFF

V: TRBV7-8
J: TRBJ2-5
size: .
D: TRBD1
DNA: TGTGCCAGCAGCCCACCCTCGGGACAGTGGAGAGAGACCCAGTACTTC
CDR3: CASSPPSGQWRETQYF

V: TRBV30
J: TRBJ2-3
size: .
D: TRBD2
DNA: TGTGCCTGGAGTAGAGGGCTAGCGGGAGCGGGAGATACGCAGTATTTT
CDR3: CAWSRGLAGAGDTQYF

V: TRBV5-8
J: TRBJ2-7
size: .
D: .
DNA: TGTGCCAGCAGCTTGCGGGAGTCCCCCTACGAGCAGTACTTC
CDR3: CASSLRESPYEQYF

V: TRBV27
J: TRBJ2-5
size: .
D: .
DNA: TGTGCCAGCAGTTTGGCAGACACCCCCCGGATAGAGACCCAGTACTTC
CDR3: CASSLADTPRIETQYF

V: TRBV4-1
J: TRBJ2-1
size: once
D: .
DNA: TGCGCCAGCAGCCACGGCGGGGCGGGGTCCTACAATGAGCAGTTCTTC
CDR3: CASSHGGAGSYNEQFF

V: TRBV9
J: TRBJ2-1
size: .
D: TRBD2
DNA: TGTGCCAGCAGCCCCCGGGGGGGAATTTTAGACAATGAGCAGTTCTTC
CDR3: CASSPRGGILDNEQFF

V: TRBV15
J: TRBJ2-7
size: .
D: TRBD1
DNA: TGTGCCACCAGCAGGATCGGGACAGGGGGCCGGTACGAGCAGTACTTC
CDR3: CATSRIGTGGRYEQYF

V: TRBV4-3
J: TRBJ2-2
size: .
D: .
DNA: TGCGCCAGCAGCCAAGGTGCGGTCACCGGGGAGCTGTTTTTT
CDR3: CASSQGAVTGELFF

V: TRBV5-5
J: TRBJ2-7
size: once
D: .
DNA: TGTGCCAGCAGCTTGGCTGGGGCAGGGCAACCCTACGAGCAGTACTTC
CDR3: CASSLAGAGQPYEQYF

V: TRBV4-1
J: TRBJ2-3
size: .
D: .
DNA: TGCGCCAGCAGCCAAGGACTAGGCGGGGATACGCAGTATTTT
CDR3: CASSQGLGGDTQYF

V: TRBV18
J: TRBJ1-2
size: once
D: .
DNA: TGTGCCAGCTCACCAACCGGTGCCCGCTATGGCTACACCTTC
CDR3: CASSPTGARYGYTF

V: TRBV28
J: TRBJ2-3
size: .
D: TRBD2
DNA: TGTGCCAGCAGTCGAGGACTAGCGGGAGCCGATACGCAGTATTTT
CDR3: CASSRGLAGADTQYF

V: TRBV4-1
J: TRBJ1-4
size: .
D: .
DNA: TGCGCCAGCAGCCCCCCAGGGGCTGGGGATGAAAAACTGTTTTTT
CDR3: CASSPPGAGDEKLFF

V: TRBV19
J: TRBJ1-1
size: .
D: .
DNA: TGTGCCAGTAGTAGAGCGGCTGAAGCTTTCTTT
CDR3: CASSRAAEAFF

V: TRBV4-3
J: TRBJ1-3
size: .
D: .
DNA: TGCGCCAGCAGCCAAGAGTATTGGCGGGGTACGGTTGGAAACACCATATATTTT
CDR3: CASSQEYWRGTVGNTIYF

V: TRBV5-1
J: TRBJ2-7
size: once
D: .
DNA: TGCGCCAGCAGCTTGAGTCCGGGAGCCGGCTACGAGCAGTACTTC
CDR3: CASSLSPGAGYEQYF

V: TRBV9
J: TRBJ2-1
size: .
D: TRBD2
DNA: TGTGCCAGCAGCGTCCGGACTAGGTCTGGCAATGAGCAGTTCTTC
CDR3: CASSVRTRSGNEQFF

V: TRBV19
J: TRBJ2-1
size: .
D: TRBD1
DNA: TGTGCCAGTAACCCTCTGGACAGGACCAATGAGCAGTTCTTC
CDR3: CASNPLDRTNEQFF

V: TRBV28
J: TRBJ2-7
size: once
D: TRBD2
DNA: TGTGCCAGCAGGGGACTAGCGGGAGTTAGCGAGCAGTACTTC
CDR3: CASRGLAGVSEQYF

V: TRBV7-8
J: TRBJ2-7
size: .
D: TRBD2
DNA: TGTGCCAGCAGCCCCCTATCGGCTAGCGGGACCCACGAGCAGTACTTC
CDR3: CASSPLSASGTHEQYF

V: TRBV6-1
J: TRBJ2-7
size: once
D: .
DNA: TGTGCCAGCAGTGAAGTTCGAGCGGTGACGTACGAGCAGTACTTC
CDR3: CASSEVRAVTYEQYF

V: TRBV4-3
J: TRBJ2-4
size: .
D: TRBD2
DNA: TGCGCCAGCAGCCAAACCACCGGGGGCGGGGGGGGGAACATTCAGTACTTC
CDR3: CASSQTTGGGGGNIQYF

V: TRBV21-1
J: TRBJ1-5
size: .
D: .
DNA: TGTGCCAGCAGCGTCCCAGGGGGCGCGAACCAGCCCCAGCATTTT
CDR3: CASSVPGGANQPQHF

V: TRBV29-1
J: TRBJ1-4
size: .
D: .
DNA: TGCAGCGCCACCTCTCTACAGGAAAAACTGTTTTTT
CDR3: CSATSLQEKLFF

V: TRBV23-1
J: TRBJ1-2
size: few
D: .
DNA: TGCGCCAGCAGTCAATTGCGCCCTTATGGCTACACCTTC
CDR3: CASSQLRPYGYTF

V: TRBV6-5
J: TRBJ2-7
size: .
D: TRBD1
DNA: TGTGCCAGCAGTTACAGGCAGGGGGACTACGAGCAGTACTTC
CDR3: CASSYRQGDYEQYF

V: TRBV6-5
J: TRBJ2-7
size: .
D: .
DNA: TGTGCCAGCCGAACGAGCCTTTACGAGCAGTACTTC
CDR3: CASRTSLYEQYF

V: TRBV19
J: TRBJ1-1
size: .
D: .
DNA: TGTGCCAGTACCCTATGGGAGGGGGGTGGCACTGAAGCTTTCTTT
CDR3: CASTLWEGGGTEAFF